This TCR beta chain is drawn from a study of blood T cell repertoires in COVID-19. Study at large: Both acute and convalescent COVID-19 samples were obtained from the United States, Italy and Spain. T cells, B-cell-depleted T cells, or PBMCs provided the cDNA or gDNA that served as material.

Per the authors' pipeline: Reference gene primer amplification in the assay estimated nucleated cell counts. Profiled with immunoSEQ multiplex PCR; TCRdb holds only in-frame clones, not every one. The V and J calls and clone size were taken over from that table, and D and trimming were inferred from the DNA. Seen here are about 250,000 clones, roughly 87% observed once, and the top ten hold roughly 0.8%. Trimming cost V 4 bases and J 0 bases, with 12 bases left between them. In germline, CDR1 is LNHDA, CDR2 SQIVND (reference sequence). This CDR3 is 15 amino acids long. V and J are TRBV19 and TRBJ1-1, with a tentative D call TRBD1 (6 bases). The sequence came from a woman in her twenties or thirties with acute or convalescent COVID-19. Sequenced sample: peripheral blood. CDR3 coding DNA: TGTGCCAGTAGTACGGCAAGGACAGTGAACACTGAAGCTTTCTTT. Translated: CASSTARTVNTEAFF.